These 5 T cell receptor beta chains were all obtained from the same sample, sequenced in a study of monozygotic twins with inflammatory bowel disease. TCRdb reanalyzed the 5' RACE reads and collapses them to one entry per CDR3 protein, without DNA. The sample's table shows 140,000 to 150,000 distinct CDR3 sequences. The sample comprised blood. These receptors originate from a human donor with ulcerative colitis or Crohn's disease, or a healthy co-twin of an affected twin (not recorded which).

The CDR3 loop is CASSYRDTGELFF. The rearrangement links TRBV18 to TRBJ2-2; TCRdb gives TRBD1 as the D gene, but with no DNA this cannot be confirmed. Germline CDR1 KGHSH, CDR2 LQKENI. The CDR3 is 13 amino acids.

This rearrangement joins TRBV28 to TRBJ2-7. This CDR3 region has 12 residues. The germline CDR1 and CDR2 sequences are MDHEN and SYDVKM. CDR3 sequence reads: CASSFRSYGQYF.

The chain has TRBV29-1 and TRBJ2-5; absent DNA, TCRdb's TRBD2 call cannot be checked. Germline V gene data show CDR1 as SQVTM and CDR2 as ANQGSEA. CDR3 length: 13 residues. This CDR3 is CSVTVPPRETQYF.

V gene TRBV3-1 combines with J gene TRBJ2-4. Germline CDR1 reads LGHDT; CDR2 reads YNNKEL (reference sequence). The CDR3 sequence is 12 residues long. The CDR3: CASSPTRNIQYF.

V is TRBV27 and J is TRBJ1-5; lacking DNA, the TRBD1 call made by TCRdb goes unchecked. Germline assignment: CDR1 MNHEY and CDR2 SMNVEV (reference sequence). The CDR3 totals 17 residues. CDR3 region: CASSLRGWERSNQPQHF.